This section outlines one T cell receptor (beta chain) sequence together with its context. As yet, its antigen is unknown. The protocol was immunoSEQ multiplex PCR, while the TCRdb copy is restricted to in-frame clones and leaves out a portion. The table includes 140,000 to 150,000 clones, about 89% detected once. These data belong to a study of T cell responses to AZD1222 COVID-19 vaccine. Findings of the study overall: No repertoire was sampled before or during the peak T cell response, only after it. Distributed over spike, vaccine-associated CD4 TCRs predominated at 160-218 and 743-854.

The CDR3 is 14 amino acids. Losses at the gene ends were 5 bases for V and 7 bases for J; bases not matched to a gene: 10. Per germline, CDR1 SGHTA and CDR2 FQGNSA. The receptor was isolated from an adult in good health. The sample was peripheral blood, taken on day 0 of AZD1222 vaccination. The chain uses TRBV7-2 and TRBJ1-2; 7 positions match TRBD1. In nucleotides, the CDR3 is TGTGCCAGCAGCCCGGGACAGAGGTGGGGTGGCTACACCTTC. This gives the protein CASSPGQRWGGYTF.